This TCR beta chain came from a study of blood T cell repertoires in COVID-19. The wider study: Material from acute and convalescent COVID-19 was sourced from the United States, Italy and Spain.

Generated by immunoSEQ multiplex PCR, the TCRdb table keeps only in-frame clones and is missing some. This sample has 310,000 or so clones; roughly 82% occur once, and the top ten carry 1.5% to 2%. V lost 3 bases, J lost 2 bases, and 5 bases stayed unmatched. Germline V gene data show CDR1 as MNHNS and CDR2 as SASEGT. The CDR3 spans 15 residues. This clonotype originated in a woman aged 50 to 65 with acute or convalescent COVID-19. The rearrangement uses TRBV6-1 and TRBJ2-7; 9 bases are a match to TRBD1. The sample consisted of peripheral blood. The CDR3 loop reads CASSDGTGTPYEQYF. In nucleotides, the CDR3 is TGTGCCAGCAGTGACGGGACAGGGACCCCCTACGAGCAGTACTTC.